The TCR beta chain described here comes from a study of blood T cell repertoires in COVID-19. About the study: Samples representing acute and convalescent COVID-19 were sourced from the United States, Italy and Spain. PBMCs, B-cell-depleted T cells, or T cells were the source of the cDNA or gDNA that made up the material.

In the study's own analysis: Amplification of reference gene primers was used by the study to estimate nucleated cell counts. Generated by immunoSEQ multiplex PCR, the TCRdb table keeps only in-frame clones and is missing some. The V and J calls and clone size come from that table; D and trimming were worked out from the DNA. This sample has about 180,000 clones, with 85% to 90% found just once. This CDR3 spans 12 amino acids. Germline V gives CDR1 SNHLY, CDR2 FYNNEI. V shed 4 bases, J shed 11 bases, and the junction held 7 bases outside the gene matches. Only one count was recorded for this clone. Specimen: peripheral blood. The origin of this receptor is a man between 65 and 85 years old with active or convalescent COVID-19. V is TRBV2 and J is TRBJ1-1; the match to TRBD1 covers 7 bases. The CDR3 coding sequence is TGTGCCAGCAGTGGAGTGACAGGGCTTGCTTTCTTT. Translated: CASSGVTGLAFF.